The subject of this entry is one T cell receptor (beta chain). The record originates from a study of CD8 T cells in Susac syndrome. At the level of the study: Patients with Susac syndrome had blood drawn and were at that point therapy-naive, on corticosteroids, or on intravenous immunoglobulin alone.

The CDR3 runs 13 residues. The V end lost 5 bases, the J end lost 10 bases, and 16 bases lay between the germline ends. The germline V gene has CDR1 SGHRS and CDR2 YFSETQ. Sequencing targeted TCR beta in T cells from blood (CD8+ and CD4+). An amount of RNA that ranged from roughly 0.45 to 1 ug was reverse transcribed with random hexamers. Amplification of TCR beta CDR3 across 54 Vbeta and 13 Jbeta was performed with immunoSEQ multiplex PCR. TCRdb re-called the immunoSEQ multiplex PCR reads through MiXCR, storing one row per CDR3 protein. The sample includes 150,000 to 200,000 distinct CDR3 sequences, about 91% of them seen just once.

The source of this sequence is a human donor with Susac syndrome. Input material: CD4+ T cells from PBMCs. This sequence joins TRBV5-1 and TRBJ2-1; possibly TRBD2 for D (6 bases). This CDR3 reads CASRWDSRREQFF. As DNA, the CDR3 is TGCGCCAGCAGGTGGGACTCCCGTAGGGAGCAGTTCTTC.